Presented here are 27 T cell receptor beta chains from one specimen sequenced in a study of blood T cell repertoires in COVID-19. TCRdb's copy holds only in-frame clones and misses some; the assay was immunoSEQ multiplex PCR. The data contain roughly 260,000 clones, roughly 80% of them singletons. Sequenced material: peripheral blood. All receptors come from a woman older than 75 with active or convalescent COVID-19.

The V call is TRBV6-1, the J call TRBJ1-6; 8 bases are a match to TRBD1. The V and J ends lost 6 bases and 3 bases, in that order; junction bases with no gene match: 13. Germline-derived CDR1 and CDR2 are MNHNS and SASEGT. The CDR3 consists of 18 residues. CDR3 in DNA: TGTGCCAGCAGCGAAAAGACAGGGGTATTACTCTATAATTCACCCCTCCACTTT. Its translation: CASSEKTGVLLYNSPLHF.

This sequence joins TRBV6-5 and TRBJ2-7, with TRBD1 matching 8 bases. The V gene end was trimmed by 6 bases and the J gene end by 5 bases; junction bases not matched to a gene: 6. The CDR3 is made up of 13 amino acids. Looked up from germline, CDR1 is MNHEY and CDR2 is SVGAGI. CDR3: CASRLRGRDEQYF. Here the CDR3 DNA reads TGTGCCAGCAGGCTCAGGGGGCGCGACGAGCAGTACTTC.

J is TRBJ2-1 and V is TRBV6-6, with 9 positions matching TRBD2. The CDR3 covers 17 residues. V trimming: 5 bases; J trimming: 2 bases; junction bases outside the gene matches: 10. Germline CDR1 MNHNY, CDR2 SVGAGI (reference sequence). The CDR3: CASSRLAGGGAYNEQFF. CDR3 sequence (DNA): TGTGCCAGCAGTCGACTAGCTGGCGGGGGGGCCTACAATGAGCAGTTCTTC.

The rearrangement links TRBV5-1 to TRBJ2-5, with D unresolved. The CDR3 is made up of 13 amino acids. V gave up 7 bases and J gave up 4 bases, with 14 bases separating them. The germline gives CDR1 SGHRS, CDR2 YFSETQ. The CDR3 DNA reads TGCGCCAGCGAGCTAGTTTTAGGAGAGACCCAGTACTTC. Translating it yields CASELVLGETQYF.

The gene calls are TRBV7-2 and TRBJ1-4; D is possibly TRBD1 (6 bases). There are 14 residues in the CDR3. Germline lookup yields CDR1 SGHTA and CDR2 FQGNSA. V lost 6 bases and J lost 7, with 15 bases in between. In nucleotides, the CDR3 is TGTGCCAGCAGTTCAGGGGTAATGAGTGAAAAACTGTTTTTT. Its protein is CASSSGVMSEKLFF.

The CDR3 loop is CASSSDRTNTEAFF. In nucleotides, the CDR3 is TGTGCCAGCAGTTCCGACAGGACGAACACTGAAGCTTTCTTT. The chain couples TRBV6-4 to TRBJ1-1; TRBD1 might be the D (6 bases). The V gene lost 5 bases and the J gene lost 1 base, with 11 bases spanning the gap. From germline, CDR1 is MRHNA and CDR2 SNTAGT. This CDR3 is 14 amino acids long.

The rearrangement joins TRBV27 to TRBJ2-3, with 10 bases aligning to TRBD2. J was trimmed by 10 bases and V by 3 bases; bases with no gene match: 10. Germline V CDR1 and CDR2: MNHEY, SMNVEV (reference sequence). The CDR3 contains 15 residues. The CDR3 sequence: CASSFGAGGPGAQYF. The CDR3 DNA reads TGTGCCAGCAGTTTCGGAGCGGGAGGGCCGGGAGCGCAGTATTTT.

The chain employs TRBV2 and TRBJ1-5; 8 positions match TRBD1. This CDR3 contains 14 residues. With V trimmed by 5 bases and J by 6 bases, 6 bases remained unmatched. Germline CDR1 and CDR2: SNHLY and FYNNEI. In DNA, the CDR3 is TGTGCCAGCAGTCTGGACAGGGTTAGTCAGCCCCAGCATTTT. This codes for CASSLDRVSQPQHF.

V usage is TRBV18 and J usage is TRBJ2-3; a possible D gene is TRBD1 (6 bases). V was pared by 6 bases and J by 1 base, with 14 bases between. Germline V gene sequence: CDR1 KGHSH, CDR2 LQKENI. The CDR3 totals 15 residues. The CDR3 loop is CASSYLQGRTDTQYF. The CDR3 bases are TGTGCCAGCTCGTATCTCCAGGGGCGCACAGATACGCAGTATTTT.

V and J are TRBV6-5 and TRBJ1-5, with 7 positions matching TRBD1. This CDR3 region has 15 residues. The germline V gene has CDR1 MNHEY and CDR2 SVGAGI. The ends lost 5 bases at V and 3 bases at J; junction bases unmatched: 7. The CDR3 bases are TGTGCCAGCAGTCCTTACAGGGGCTTCAATCAGCCCCAGCATTTT. Translation: CASSPYRGFNQPQHF.

This clone was seen a few times. The chain employs TRBV10-2 and TRBJ1-2; the D gene is possibly TRBD1 (6 bases). Germline CDR1 reads WSHSY; CDR2 reads SAAADI. This CDR3 spans 14 amino acids. The V and J ends lost 6 bases and 2 bases respectively, with 13 bases between them. DNA of the CDR3: TGCGCCAGCAGGGGGGTGAGGGGGAACTATGGCTACACCTTC. Protein: CASRGVRGNYGYTF.

This clone turned up a few times. V usage is TRBV4-1 and J usage is TRBJ1-2; TRBD1 aligns across 8 bases. V dropped 4 bases and J dropped 6; count of bases not matched to a gene: 4. The CDR3 is 13 amino acids. Germline CDR1 is MGHRA and CDR2 is YSYEKL. The CDR3 sequence: CASSPRDRNGYTF. CDR3 DNA sequence: TGCGCCAGCAGCCCGAGGGACAGGAATGGCTACACCTTC.

This clone turned up a few times. One junction end does not reproduce the germline sequence, and a read error may be involved. CDR3 in amino acids: CASRDKDNSPLHF. The CDR3 bases are TGCGCCAGCAGAGACAAAGATAATTCACCTCTCCACTTT. The J gene is TRBJ1-6, the V gene TRBV5-1; D is uncertain. This CDR3 is 13 amino acids long. Germline V gene sequence: CDR1 SGHRS, CDR2 YFSETQ.

V and J are TRBV5-1 and TRBJ1-1; perhaps TRBD1 as D (6 bases). CDR1 is SGHRS and CDR2 is YFSETQ in the germline V gene. The length of the CDR3 is 13 residues. Trimming removed 4 bases from V and 6 bases from J, with 13 bases in between. The CDR3 DNA follows: TGCGCCAGCAGCATCCCCCAGGGGTCTGAAGCTTTCTTT. Protein sequence: CASSIPQGSEAFF.

This clone was counted only a few times. V gene TRBV9 combines with J gene TRBJ1-2, with D perhaps matching TRBD1 (5 bases). Trimming pared 0 bases from V and 5 bases from J, leaving 14 bases between. This CDR3 is 15 amino acids long. CDR1 and CDR2 (germline): SGDLS, YYNGEE. CDR3 in DNA: TGTGCCAGCAGCGTAGGGAGGGGTCACCTATATGGCTACACCTTC. It encodes CASSVGRGHLYGYTF. The full variable domain, with the rest looked up from reference TRBV9 and TRBJ1-2, is DSGVTQTPKHLITATGQRVTLRCSPRSGDLSVYWYQQSLDQGLQFLIQYYNGEERAKGNILERFSAQQFPDLHSELNLSSLELGDSALYFCASSVGRGHLYGYTFGSGTRLTVV.

This chain connects TRBV28 to TRBJ1-4, with no clear D. There are 14 residues in the CDR3. The germline V gene has CDR1 MDHEN and CDR2 SYDVKM. Trimming removed 3 bases at V and 3 bases at J, with 8 bases between. The DNA of the CDR3 is TGTGCCAGCAGTTTCGAACAGTCTAATGAAAAACTGTTTTTT. Its translation: CASSFEQSNEKLFF.

As concerns this clone: The sample holds other DNA sequences that translate to the same CDR3. The rearrangement joins TRBV5-1 to TRBJ2-2, with D perhaps TRBD1 (5 bases). Germline CDR1 reads SGHRS; CDR2 reads YFSETQ. There are 15 residues in the CDR3. Trimming stripped 0 bases from V and 2 bases from J, with 8 bases between. The CDR3 loop is CASSLGQGNTGELFF. DNA for the CDR3: TGCGCCAGCAGCTTGGGCCAGGGAAACACCGGGGAGCTGTTTTTT.

This clone was detected a few times. The CDR3 reads CASSPMQYTEAFF. The CDR3 DNA reads as TGTGCCAGCAGCCCGATGCAGTACACTGAAGCTTTCTTT. The rearrangement joins TRBV7-8 to TRBJ1-1; D not resolved. Looked up from germline, CDR1 is SGHVS and CDR2 is FQNEAQ. CDR3 length: 13 amino acids. With 5 bases removed from V and 3 bases from J, the gap between germline ends came to 10 bases.

The CDR3: CAWTSAVGGYTF. The DNA of the CDR3 is TGTGCCTGGACATCAGCGGTGGGTGGCTACACCTTC. The rearrangement links TRBV30 to TRBJ1-2; D not certain. V shed 4 bases and J shed 7 bases, with 13 bases lying between them. The CDR3 is made up of 12 amino acids. The germline V gene encodes CDR1 GTSNPN and CDR2 SVGIG (reference sequence).

This chain links TRBV19 with TRBJ1-2; the D is unclear. The CDR3 is 12 amino acids. V shed 2 bases and J shed 8 bases, with 9 bases lying between them. CDR1 and CDR2 from the germline V gene are LNHDA and SQIVND (reference sequence). Here the CDR3 DNA reads TGTGCCAGTAGTATAAGCTCGGGAGGCTACACCTTC. Protein: CASSISSGGYTF.

The chain carries TRBV30 and TRBJ2-5; 7 bases align to TRBD1. The V gene's germline CDR1 is GTSNPN and CDR2 SVGIG (reference sequence). There are 13 residues in the CDR3. After removal of 8 bases from V and 1 base from J, the junction contained 7 bases not matched to a gene. For the CDR3, the DNA is TGTGCCCTATCTCGGGACAGCCAAGAGACCCAGTACTTC. It codes for CALSRDSQETQYF.

This clone was seen a handful of times. This rearrangement joins TRBV4-2 to TRBJ1-1, with a tentative D call TRBD1 (5 bases). V was cut by 1 base and J by 4 bases, with 10 bases left in between. Germline-derived CDR1 and CDR2 are LGHNA and YNFKEQ. The CDR3 extends over 14 amino acids. CDR3 sequence (DNA): TGTGCCAGCAGCCAAGTGGGGCTCGGCACTGAAGCTTTCTTT. Its protein product is CASSQVGLGTEAFF.

This clone was seen just once. V and J are TRBV30 and TRBJ2-7; 11 bases are a match to TRBD2. CDR3 size: 14 residues. The trim removed 5 bases at V and 5 bases at J, leaving 8 bases unmatched. Germline loops: CDR1 GTSNPN, CDR2 SVGIG (reference sequence). CDR3 DNA sequence: TGTGCCTGGCGCCTAGCGGGGGGCGTGGACGAGCAGTACTTC. It codes for CAWRLAGGVDEQYF.

The chain has TRBV28 and TRBJ2-7, with 8 bases lining up with TRBD2. This CDR3 contains 15 residues. Unmatched junction bases numbered 4, after V lost 1 base and J lost 2 bases. Per germline, CDR1 MDHEN and CDR2 SYDVKM. This CDR3 reads CASSLSSGGAYEQYF. The CDR3 DNA follows: TGTGCCAGCAGTTTATCGAGCGGGGGCGCCTACGAGCAGTACTTC.

The chain is built from TRBV24-1 and TRBJ2-1; 9 bases line up with TRBD1. The CDR3 is 18 amino acids. CDR1 and CDR2 (germline): KGHDR, SFDVKD. V gave up 0 bases and J gave up 2 bases; unmatched junction bases: 7. The CDR3 DNA reads as TGTGCCACCAGTGATTTGAAGAGGGGACAGGGTACCTACAATGAGCAGTTCTTC. Protein sequence: CATSDLKRGQGTYNEQFF.

The chain uses TRBV3-1 (or the pseudogene TRBV3-2) and TRBJ1-4; D is unresolved. CDR3 length equals 15 residues. Germline V gene data show CDR1 as LGHDT and CDR2 as YNNKEL (reference sequence). V was clipped by 4 bases and J by 6 bases, with 15 bases between them. In nucleotides, the CDR3 is TGTGCCAGCAGCCCAAATAGGTTCAGGCATGAAAAACTGTTTTTT. This codes for CASSPNRFRHEKLFF.

The gene calls are TRBV7-9 and TRBJ1-6; D not resolved. CDR3 length: 15 amino acids. V was trimmed by 5 bases and J by 9 bases, leaving 17 bases between them. Germline assignment: CDR1 SEHNR and CDR2 FQNEAQ (reference sequence). The CDR3 protein is CASSPGEVSRSPLHF. The CDR3 DNA reads TGTGCCAGCAGCCCGGGTGAGGTTTCACGTTCACCCCTCCACTTT.